This section outlines one TCR beta chain sequence together with its context. Sequence at one end of the junction differs from germline and may be a read error. Measured with immunoSEQ multiplex PCR; TCRdb has only the in-frame clones, and not every one. The sample records about 94,000 clones, 90% to 95% being singletons. The data belong to a study of siplizumab effects on memory and regulatory T cells. This CDR3 is built from 12 residues. CDR1 and CDR2 (germline): LNHNV, YYDKDF (reference sequence). The specimen was non-Treg CD4+ T cells sorted from blood. This rearrangement joins TRBV15 to TRBJ2-7; no clear D gene. The sequence derives from a human donor in good health. The CDR3 protein is CAPSALRREQYF. The DNA of the CDR3 is TGTGCCCCCAGCGCTCTTAGGCGGGAGCAGTACTTC.